A selection of T cell receptor beta chains follows, all from one sample in a study of long-term antiretroviral therapy in people with HIV. The data were produced by immunoSEQ multiplex PCR, yet TCRdb's version contains in-frame clones alone and is incomplete. The repertoire holds tens of thousands of clones, with 70% to 90% as singletons. This specimen consisted of unsorted PBMCs, obtained just over 2.7 years before starting antiretroviral therapy. Source of these receptors: a woman in her 30s with HIV. CDR3s include the opening cysteine and the closing phenylalanine or tryptophan. The D gene is left open where the match is weak. Some rows have no size entry. The others give once, few or many, or a class for an expanded clone.

J	size	V	D	CDR3	DNA
TRBJ2-1	-	TRBV29-1	-	CSVETRAIYNEQFF	TGCAGCGTTGAGACGCGGGCTATCTACAATGAGCAGTTCTTC
TRBJ1-1	-	TRBV27	-	CASSLWQNTEAFF	TGTGCCAGCAGTTTATGGCAGAACACTGAAGCTTTCTTT
TRBJ2-6	-	TRBV6-1	TRBD1	CASSDRGRGANVLTF	TGTGCCAGCAGTGACAGGGGGCGGGGGGCCAACGTCCTGACTTTC
TRBJ1-2	-	TRBV29-1	-	CSAYGTIGDGYTF	TGCAGCGCCTACGGGACTATCGGTGATGGCTACACCTTC
TRBJ2-5	-	TRBV13	-	CASSLGLTAYQETQYF	TGTGCCAGCAGCTTAGGCCTCACAGCGTATCAAGAGACCCAGTACTTC
TRBJ2-1	-	TRBV29-1	-	CSVVSSPGNEQFF	TGCAGCGTTGTATCGTCTCCGGGCAATGAGCAGTTCTTC
TRBJ2-5	-	TRBV18	-	CASSPVQETQYF	TGTGCCAGCTCACCAGTCCAAGAGACCCAGTACTTC
TRBJ1-5	-	TRBV6-6	-	CASSYGERSNQPQHF	TGTGCCAGCAGTTACGGTGAGAGAAGCAATCAGCCCCAGCATTTT
TRBJ2-1	-	TRBV4-2	TRBD2	CASSQGTSGGHNEQFF	TGTGCCAGCAGCCAAGGGACTAGCGGGGGTCACAATGAGCAGTTCTTC
TRBJ1-1	-	TRBV30	TRBD1	CAWIRRQGVTEAFF	TGTGCCTGGATTAGAAGGCAGGGGGTCACTGAAGCTTTCTTT
TRBJ2-1	-	TRBV29-1	TRBD2	CSVEPAGPRSYNEQFF	TGCAGCGTTGAGCCAGCGGGACCCCGATCCTACAATGAGCAGTTCTTC
TRBJ2-3	-	TRBV29-1	-	CSVDGNGPRTDTQYF	TGCAGCGTTGATGGGAATGGTCCCCGCACAGATACGCAGTATTTT
TRBJ2-5	-	TRBV21-1	-	CASSKGRRQETQYF	TGTGCCAGCAGCAAAGGGAGGAGACAAGAGACCCAGTACTTC
TRBJ1-5	-	TRBV4-1	-	CASSQGGANQPQHF	TGCGCCAGCAGCCAAGGAGGAGCCAATCAGCCCCAGCATTTT
TRBJ1-2	-	TRBV7-9	-	CASSKNYGYTF	TGTGCCAGCAGCAAAAACTATGGCTACACCTTC
TRBJ2-5	-	TRBV4-1	-	CASSQDHGGQETQYF	TGCGCCAGCAGCCAAGATCATGGCGGACAAGAGACCCAGTACTTC
TRBJ1-2	few	TRBV5-4	-	CASSLGQGSAGYGYTF	TGTGCCAGCAGCTTGGGGCAGGGGTCAGCGGGCTATGGCTACACCTTC
TRBJ1-2	few	TRBV19	-	CASSIDAAGTYGYTF	TGTGCCAGTAGTATAGACGCCGCAGGGACCTATGGCTACACCTTC
TRBJ1-5	few	TRBV2	-	CASSDLTSNQPQHF	TGTGCCAGCAGTGACCTAACCTCAAATCAGCCCCAGCATTTT
TRBJ2-2	-	TRBV30	-	CAWAYTGELFF	TGTGCCTGGGCCTACACCGGGGAGCTGTTTTTT
TRBJ2-3	-	TRBV13	-	CASSLRTDTQYF	TGTGCCAGCAGCTTGCGCACAGATACGCAGTATTTT
TRBJ2-1	-	TRBV9	TRBD1	CARDGQGGDRVHNEQFF	TGTGCCAGGGACGGCCAAGGCGGGGACAGGGTCCACAATGAGCAGTTCTTC
TRBJ1-1	-	TRBV9	TRBD1	CASSVDGVDRGFEAFF	TGTGCCAGCAGCGTAGACGGGGTGGACAGGGGTTTCGAAGCTTTCTTT
TRBJ1-3	-	TRBV7-9	-	CASSWGRSWPGNTIYF	TGTGCCAGCAGCTGGGGACGGTCCTGGCCTGGAAACACCATATATTTT
TRBJ2-1	-	TRBV6-4	-	CASSDGVSKQFF	TGTGCCAGCAGTGACGGGGTTTCGAAGCAGTTCTTC
TRBJ1-3	-	TRBV7-2	-	CASGLGGAGGNTIYF	TGTGCCAGCGGTTTGGGGGGGGCAGGTGGAAACACCATATATTTT
TRBJ2-5	-	TRBV6-6	-	CASSYGPGEETQYF	TGTGCCAGCAGTTACGGTCCCGGGGAAGAGACCCAGTACTTC
TRBJ2-2	-	TRBV12-5	-	CASGLELRTTGELFF	TGTGCTAGTGGTTTGGAGCTACGGACCACCGGGGAGCTGTTTTTT
TRBJ2-2	-	TRBV5-1	TRBD1	CASSIDRAPNTGELFF	TGCGCCAGCAGCATAGACAGGGCCCCGAACACCGGGGAGCTGTTTTTT
TRBJ2-4	-	TRBV19	TRBD1	CASSIGGQGANLAKNIQYF	TGTGCCAGTAGTATTGGGGGACAGGGGGCGAATCTAGCCAAAAACATTCAGTACTTC
TRBJ2-5	-	TRBV5-6	-	CASSLGSAVYYQETQYF	TGTGCCAGCAGCTTGGGGAGCGCCGTTTACTACCAAGAGACCCAGTACTTC
TRBJ2-5	-	TRBV27	TRBD1	CASSSGTGGSAETQYF	TGTGCCAGCAGTTCCGGGACAGGGGGATCTGCGGAGACCCAGTACTTC
TRBJ1-2	-	TRBV14	TRBD1	CASSRTGLIDKYYGYTF	TGTGCCAGCAGCCGGACAGGCCTTATAGACAAATACTATGGCTACACCTTC
TRBJ1-3	-	TRBV19	-	CASSIEWGPGNTIYF	TGTGCCAGTAGTATAGAGTGGGGGCCCGGAAACACCATATATTTT
TRBJ1-1	-	TRBV6-5	TRBD1	CASSYSGQGPGTEAFF	TGTGCCAGCAGTTACTCTGGACAGGGGCCTGGGACTGAAGCTTTCTTT
TRBJ2-2	-	TRBV19	-	CASRGGLENTGELFF	TGTGCCAGTAGAGGGGGGCTGGAAAACACCGGGGAGCTGTTTTTT
TRBJ1-1	once	TRBV5-6	-	CASSLVRRTEAFF	TGTGCCAGCAGCTTGGTGAGAAGGACTGAAGCTTTCTTT
TRBJ2-3	-	TRBV5-1	TRBD2	CASSSAIGGYTDTQYF	TGCGCCAGCAGCTCGGCCATCGGGGGGTACACAGATACGCAGTATTTT
TRBJ2-7	-	TRBV4-1	-	CASSQDRTVFYEQYF	TGCGCCAGCAGCCAAGACAGGACAGTATTCTACGAGCAGTACTTC
TRBJ2-1	-	TRBV6-5	TRBD2	CASSVLGGESEQFF	TGTGCCAGCAGTGTATTGGGGGGGGAGAGTGAGCAGTTCTTC
TRBJ1-6	-	TRBV5-1	TRBD1	CASSLEGQGGSPLHF	TGCGCCAGCAGCTTGGAGGGACAGGGAGGCTCACCCCTCCACTTT
TRBJ1-1	-	TRBV6-6	-	CASRPGTVEAFF	TGTGCCAGCAGACCCGGGACGGTTGAAGCTTTCTTT
TRBJ1-2	few	TRBV30	TRBD1	CARPTGTGNGYTF	TGTGCCCGGCCAACCGGGACAGGGAATGGCTACACCTTC
TRBJ2-2	few	TRBV7-3	-	CASSLYLTGELFF	TGTGCCAGCAGCTTATACCTCACCGGGGAGCTGTTTTTT
TRBJ1-1	-	TRBV29-1	-	CSARTGNTEAFF	TGCAGCGCCCGGACGGGGAACACTGAAGCTTTCTTT
TRBJ2-3	few	TRBV7-2	-	CASSFSHAGSKDTQYF	TGTGCCAGCAGCTTCAGCCATGCGGGGAGCAAGGATACGCAGTATTTT
TRBJ1-1	-	TRBV5-5	TRBD1	CASSWGDRLTEAFF	TGTGCCAGCAGCTGGGGGGACAGGTTAACTGAAGCTTTCTTT
TRBJ1-1	-	TRBV10-3	-	CAIRAGTKNTEAFF	TGTGCCATCAGGGCCGGGACGAAAAACACTGAAGCTTTCTTT
TRBJ1-6	-	TRBV29-1	TRBD1	CSVGTGWNSPLHF	TGCAGCGTTGGGACAGGGTGGAATTCACCCCTCCACTTT